This TCR beta chain emerged from a study of T cells in Graves' hyperthyroidism and ophthalmopathy. The wider study: Before treatment of any kind, peripheral blood was taken at initial diagnosis.

Per the germline V gene, CDR1 is GTSNPN and CDR2 is SVGIG (reference sequence). The CDR3 is made up of 14 amino acids. Trimming cost V 3 bases and J 7 bases, with 16 bases left between them. Findings of the study overall: The blood repertoire included most of the expanded thyroid clonotypes above 0.001.

RNA transcripts gave rise to amplified TCR beta CDR3 regions. First-round RT-PCR with HTBI primers amplified the TCR CDR3 region. TCRdb re-called the multiplex PCR reads with MiXCR, one entry per CDR3 protein. The data contain around 700,000 distinct CDR3 sequences, 18% of them seen just once; the ten biggest clones take up over 15%. Comment on this clonotype: What it binds is unknown.

The receptor's source is a woman in her fifties or sixties with Graves' hyperthyroidism that later progressed to Graves' ophthalmopathy. Sequenced sample: blood. The V gene is TRBV30, the J gene TRBJ1-3; weak D call: TRBD1 (5 bases). The CDR3 spells CAWSAGDFWNTIYF. CDR3 in DNA: TGTGCCTGGAGCGCCGGGGACTTCTGGAACACCATATATTTT.